This TCR beta chain was found in a study of early T cells in non-severe SARS-CoV-2 infection. This clonotype was counted at least ten times. The CDR3 extends over 17 amino acids. V was trimmed by 1 base and J by 7 bases, leaving 20 bases between them. Germline CDR1 is SGDLS and CDR2 is YYNGEE. TCRdb redid the calling of the 5' RACE reads with MiXCR, one entry per CDR3 protein. The table shows some 62,000 distinct CDR3 sequences, with roughly a tenth occurring only once. The TCR sequence derives from an adult who was a healthcare worker with PCR-confirmed SARS-CoV-2 infection or an uninfected control (not recorded which). V usage is TRBV9 and J usage is TRBJ1-4; D is uncertain. Material for sequencing was whole blood. The DNA for the CDR3 is TGTGCCAGCAGCGTACCAGAGGGCCGGGGTTCGCCTGAAAAACTGTTTTTT. Residues: CASSVPEGRGSPEKLFF.